This TCR beta chain was identified during a study of cytomegalovirus exposure and HLA in healthy donors (TCRdb year 2017). Background on the whole study: According to a later analysis, the roughly 120 validation repertoires were produced on the same platform as the approximately 690 repertoires of the first cohort. The study aimed to test whether signatures of past pathogen exposure could be identified by cataloging public T cell receptors. In addition to the first cohort of 666 subjects, a separate validation cohort of over 90 different subjects was used. To predict cytomegalovirus infection status, the study brought together high-throughput TCR immunosequencing, statistical association of individual TCRs with disease status, and machine learning.

Overall study results and their limits: Across donors, most TCR sequences were observed very rarely, whereas some public TCRs were present in many individuals. In both the original and validation cohorts, the classifier was reported to diagnose cytomegalovirus status with high specificity and sensitivity. The validation cohort had no HLA typing available for a later analysis, so co-occurrence within that cohort was assessed over all 120 or so repertoires. In a later analysis, TCRs clustered in the first cohort were found to also tend to co-occur in the roughly 130 validation repertoires, with 90% to 95% of cluster scores above 0. The study listed 150 to 200 TCR beta chains as associated with cytomegalovirus. It was suggested by the authors that the approach could potentially be generalized to other disease states and immunological phenotypes. A few of the identified cytomegalovirus-associated TCR beta chains were confirmed in vitro to be specific for cytomegalovirus antigens.

Library prep was done by the immunoSEQ multiplex PCR assay. From the authors' description of their analysis: A statistical classification framework was built for diagnosing cytomegalovirus status from the catalog of TCR beta chain sequences. TCRdb obtained this table from immuneACCESS and retained in-frame rearrangements with V and J assigned. These tables miss some clones; where compared with another copy, unresolved V genes account for less than half of the shortfall, and the remainder is unexplained. Clone size and the V and J calls come from that table; the DNA yielded D and trimming. A total of 200,000 to 250,000 clones appear in this sample, 65% to 85% of them only once. Over 13% of the sample comes from the top ten. The germline V gene (reference sequence) provides CDR1 MNHEY and CDR2 SMNVEV. The CDR3 holds 14 amino acids from the cysteine to the phenylalanine. Only the CDR3 portion is preserved as DNA: 42 bases, with reading frame beginning at the first base. The V and J ends are trimmed by 4 bases and 6 bases, leaving 13 bases between them.

The donors belonged to the validation cohort of under 150 subjects, which was separate from the roughly 670-subject first cohort. A word on this clone: The antigen it binds to is not known. No qualities accompany the bases; no much larger clone lies one base away.

The sequenced sample was PBMCs. The receptor's source is a woman under 40 in good health and CMV-seropositive. The rearrangement joined TRBV27 to TRBJ2-1; the D segment could be TRBD2, given 6 matching bases. The DNA sequence reads TGTGCCAGCAGTTCCCGGGACTCCCGCAATGAGCAGTTCTTC. It translates as CASSSRDSRNEQFF.